The clone carrying this TCR beta chain appeared once. Antigen: not known. The data originate from a study of shared clonotypes between healthy human individuals. The study, taken as a whole, reports: A reduction in generation probabilities was seen for non-shared clonotypes relative to those shared by all four donors.

Sorted-subset replicate PCR reactions contained roughly 190 ng DNA, corresponding to tens of thousands of T cell genomes. Data came from immunoSEQ multiplex PCR; TCRdb stores just in-frame clones and leaves some out. The data show about 2.3 million clones, 93% seen once. Nashville, Tennessee was home to all donors, who were Caucasian adults. Partitioning of CD4+ cells yielded a CD45RA+ naive subset and a CD45RA-negative memory subset. The specimen sequenced was naive CD4+ T cells from PBMCs. Described subset: CD45RA+ positively selected. The sequence was collected from a man younger than 35 in good health. Some clones in this sample may be carry-over from other donors' samples.

The CDR3 sequence is CASTSGDPSTDTQYF. The CDR3, as DNA: TGCGCCAGCACCTCTGGGGACCCCAGCACAGATACGCAGTATTTT. The J gene is TRBJ2-3, the V gene TRBV5-1; D may match TRBD1 or TRBD2 (5 bases each). Trimming removed 6 bases from V and 0 bases from J, with 14 bases in between. Germline lookup yields CDR1 SGHRS and CDR2 YFSETQ. CDR3 size: 15 residues.